This T cell receptor beta chain was sequenced in a study of memory CD4+ T cells and cytomegalovirus serostatus. In the study overall: Healthy Belgian adult donors included roughly ten CMV-positive and some 24 CMV-negative people.

Germline V gives CDR1 MNHEY, CDR2 SVGAGI. The CDR3 is 11 amino acids. V was pared by 11 bases and J by 3 bases, with 10 bases between. Overall study findings and caveats: Median bootstrapped AUC for CMV status was about 0.96 originally, around 0.91 US-trained. Suggested: most of the CMV-linked TCR signature lies in CD4+ memory cells. Each of approximately 73 CMV-associated TCRbeta sequences occurred in one to five individuals.

With regard to this clone: Its antigen is not known.

Only in-frame clones appear in the TCRdb table, and some are missing; sequencing was by immunoSEQ multiplex PCR. The sample lists under 80,000 clones, around 82% occurring once. The sort gate was single viable CD3+CD4+CD8-CD45RO+ cells for memory CD4+ T cells. The rearrangement links TRBV6-5 to TRBJ1-2; D is unresolved. Sequencing was performed on memory CD4+ T cells from blood. This receptor was obtained from an adult in good health and CMV-seropositive. CDR3 amino acids: CARPWDYGYTF. CDR3 sequence (DNA): TGTGCCCGCCCCTGGGACTATGGCTACACCTTC.